The entry below describes one TCR beta chain. Clones were read by immunoSEQ multiplex PCR, and TCRdb kept only the in-frame ones, dropping some. The table lists 75,000 to 100,000 clones, 85% to 90% of them singletons. This sample is drawn from a study of a mutant IDH1 vaccine in newly diagnosed glioma. The sample's time point: baseline, week 1 (first vaccination visit). As to treatment: pre-vaccination baseline after standard-of-care therapy. Source: PBMCs, taken from a glioma patient treated with radiotherapy, temozolomide or both. The receptor's source is a woman in her fifties or sixties with glioma.

The CDR3 protein is CASSTLGGDHRDGYTF. CDR3 bases: TGTGCCAGCAGTACCTTGGGGGGAGACCACCGGGATGGCTACACCTTC. The chain joins TRBV25-1 to TRBJ1-2; D possibly corresponds to TRBD1 (5 bases). V dropped 5 bases and J dropped 6 bases, with 22 bases sitting between them. From germline, CDR1 is MGHDK and CDR2 SYGVNS. This CDR3 has 16 amino acids.